A single TCR beta chain is shown here with its context. The antigen remains unidentified. It was with 60 Vbeta and 13 Jbeta primers that the PCR ran. Sequencing was performed with immunoSEQ multiplex PCR; in TCRdb, only in-frame clones are kept and a portion is missing. The data show roughly 120,000 clones, approximately 80% seen once. This specimen comes from a study of cytomegalovirus exposure and HLA in healthy donors. Study-wide points: Cytomegalovirus-associated status was assigned to about 180 TCR beta chains. The authors assumed roughly uniform sequencing depth across donors for presence/absence analyses.

Donors sampled were nominally healthy, though unrecorded immune exposures were likely. V lost 10 bases and J lost 15; bases outside the gene matches: 15. The CDR3 runs to 12 residues. The germline V gene has CDR1 MNHEY and CDR2 SVGAGI. This TCR was sampled from a man aged 30 to 45 in good health and CMV-seropositive. Input material: PBMCs. The genes are TRBV6-5 and TRBJ2-1; 7 bases line up with TRBD1. The CDR3 sequence: CATQTGPKQWFF. CDR3 coding DNA: TGTGCCACCCAGACAGGGCCCAAGCAGTGGTTCTTC.